This TCR beta chain was sequenced during a study of molecular identifiers for immune sequencing clone quantification. MiXCR was run by TCRdb on the PCR reads, yielding one entry per CDR3 protein. In the table there are about half a million distinct CDR3 sequences, around 25% of which are singletons. Concerning this clonotype itself: One base away lies a much larger clone, so this may be a sequencing read error.

Germline V gives CDR1 KGHSY, CDR2 FQNENV. This CDR3 spans 12 amino acids. V is TRBV16 and J is TRBJ2-7; TRBD2 matches at 7 bases. Sequenced input: naive CD8+ T cells from blood, with Jurkat cell RNA spiked in. Subset of the sample: FACS-sorted CD8+CD4-CCR7+CD45RA+ naive T cells. This receptor was obtained from a human donor in good health. Some libraries in this study had Jurkat cell RNA spiked in. CDR3 sequence: CASGHGGYEQYF. The CDR3 DNA is TGTGCCAGCGGCCACGGGGGGTACGAGCAGTACTTC.